Below, 22 T cell receptor beta chains from the same sample are listed, as sequenced in a study of vaccination and CD4 T cells after COVID-19. The Oncomine TCR Beta short-read assay generated sequence data from the DNA of cultured CD4+ T cells. One entry per CDR3 protein, called by TCRdb with MiXCR from the PCR reads. In the table there are 15,000 or so distinct CDR3 sequences, 54% of which are singletons. The time point was: late sampling 161 to 241 days after vaccination in a few convalescent patients. As for treatment: approximately 9-day PBMC culture with coronavirus spike peptide pools or control peptides (ViraFEST assay). Their recognized antigens are unknown. Here the sequenced sample was CD4+ T cells from blood, cultured in vitro, taken about 7 months after SARS-CoV-2 vaccination. Receptor source: a human donor who had recovered from COVID-19.

This clonotype was recorded only once. The V call is TRBV20-1, the J call TRBJ2-1, with 9 bases aligning to TRBD2. V dropped 1 base and J dropped 0; count of bases not matched to a gene: 4. CDR3 length equals 16 residues. From germline, CDR1 is DFQATT and CDR2 SNEGSKA (reference sequence). CDR3 sequence (DNA): TGCAGTGCTAGAGGGGCTAGCGGGAACTCCTACAATGAGCAGTTCTTC. It is translated as CSARGASGNSYNEQFF.

This clonotype was detected only a few times. The chain employs TRBV7-2 and TRBJ2-1; 13 positions agree with TRBD2. The CDR3 is 16 residues long. CDR1 SGHTA and CDR2 FQGNSA come from the germline V gene. The ends lost 4 bases at V and 6 bases at J; junction bases unmatched: 6. CDR3 in amino acids: CASSSEGTSGINEQFF. Here the CDR3 DNA reads TGTGCCAGCAGCTCAGAGGGGACTAGCGGGATCAATGAGCAGTTCTTC.

In its sample, this clonotype was seen a few times. The chain links TRBV6-1 to TRBJ2-2; 12 bases fit TRBD2. The CDR3 spans 15 residues. Germline V gene data show CDR1 as MNHNS and CDR2 as SASEGT. V shed 6 bases, J shed 5 bases, and the junction held 4 bases outside the gene matches. Here the CDR3 DNA reads TGTGCCAGCAGCTCACTAGCGGGAGGTACCGGGGAGCTGTTTTTT. It translates to CASSSLAGGTGELFF.

In nucleotides, the CDR3 is TGCAGTGCTAGATATCCGTACACCGGGGAGCTGTTTTTT. Protein product: CSARYPYTGELFF. The chain is built from TRBV20-1 and TRBJ2-2; D ambiguous. Trimming stripped 2 bases from V and 3 bases from J, with 7 bases between. Germline assignment: CDR1 DFQATT and CDR2 SNEGSKA (reference sequence). CDR3 length: 13 amino acids.

The rearrangement links TRBV7-4 to TRBJ1-1, with TRBD1 identical over 9 bases. The CDR3 is made up of 17 amino acids. Unmatched junction bases numbered 10, after V lost 5 bases and J lost 0 bases. Germline V gene sequence: CDR1 SGHVT, CDR2 SQSDAQ. CDR3 bases: TGTGCCAGCAGCGTAGAAGGGACAGGGATCATGAACACTGAAGCTTTCTTT. Translation: CASSVEGTGIMNTEAFF. The whole variable domain, filled in from reference TRBV7-4 and TRBJ1-1, reads GAGVSQSPRYKVAKRGRDVALRCDSISGHVTLYWYRQTLGQGSEVLTYSQSDAQRDKSGRPSGRFSAERPERSVSTLKIQRTEQGDSAVYLCASSVEGTGIMNTEAFFGQGTRLTVV.

The rearrangement links TRBV4-2 to TRBJ1-5; D is uncertain. CDR3 length equals 15 residues. Germline lookup yields CDR1 LGHNA and CDR2 YNFKEQ. Between the trimmed V and J ends, which lost 1 base and 2 bases, there was a span of 9 bases. CDR3 DNA sequence: TGTGCCAGCAGCCAAGTCCCACGGGGCAATCAGCCCCAGCATTTT. Protein sequence: CASSQVPRGNQPQHF.

This clonotype was detected a few times. CDR3: CARPIYCSYGYTF. CDR3 DNA sequence: TGTGCCAGACCCATTTACTGCAGCTATGGCTACACCTTC. The V gene is TRBV27, the J gene TRBJ1-2; no definite D call. This CDR3 region has 13 residues. Germline V gene sequence: CDR1 MNHEY, CDR2 SMNVEV (reference sequence). V lost 9 bases to trimming and J lost 4 bases, with 15 bases between them.

The J gene is TRBJ2-3, the V gene TRBV20-1, with TRBD2 as a possible D gene (5 bases). V lost 3 bases and J 5 bases, leaving 12 bases between the germline ends. The germline gives CDR1 DFQATT, CDR2 SNEGSKA (reference sequence). The CDR3 loop spans 13 amino acids. CDR3 amino acids: CSASTPREDTQYF. The CDR3 DNA reads as TGCAGTGCTAGTACTCCCCGGGAAGATACGCAGTATTTT.

Only a few counts were recorded for this clonotype. V usage is TRBV15 and J usage is TRBJ2-6; possibly TRBD1 or TRBD2 for D (5 bases each). The CDR3 sequence is 15 residues long. The V end lost 8 bases, the J end lost 4 bases, and 15 bases lay between the germline ends. From germline, CDR1 is LNHNV and CDR2 YYDKDF (reference sequence). CDR3 nucleotide sequence: TGTGCCACCGTGGGACGGCCTCGGGGGGCCAACGTCCTGACTTTC. Translated, it gives CATVGRPRGANVLTF.

The chain employs TRBV7-2 and TRBJ2-2, with D unclear. The CDR3 sequence is 15 residues long. Trimming shortened V by 3 bases and J by 0 bases, and 8 bases separated the two germline ends. CDR1 and CDR2 from the germline V gene are SGHTA and FQGNSA. Here the CDR3 reads CASSLDSTNTGELFF. CDR3 DNA: TGTGCCAGCAGCTTGGATAGCACGAACACCGGGGAGCTGTTTTTT.

The V gene is TRBV20-1, the J gene TRBJ1-6, with D possibly TRBD1 on 5 matching bases. Germline lookup yields CDR1 DFQATT and CDR2 SNEGSKA (reference sequence). This CDR3 spans 13 amino acids. V was trimmed by 6 bases and J by 8 bases, leaving 14 bases between them. This chain's CDR3 is CSATEGLDSPLHF. DNA for the CDR3: TGCAGTGCGACCGAGGGGCTTGATTCACCCCTCCACTTT.

CDR3 DNA: TGTGCCAGCAGCTTAGTGGGACTAGCTGGGGAGCAGTACTTC. Residues: CASSLVGLAGEQYF. This chain joins TRBV7-2 and TRBJ2-7, with 9 positions matching TRBD2. V dropped 1 base and J dropped 7; count of bases not matched to a gene: 5. Germline CDR1 and CDR2: SGHTA and FQGNSA. CDR3 length: 14 amino acids.

This rearrangement joins TRBV19 to TRBJ2-7; no reliable D call. The CDR3 covers 13 residues. CDR1 LNHDA and CDR2 SQIVND come from the germline V gene (reference sequence). V was trimmed by 4 bases and J by 2 bases, leaving 9 bases between them. CDR3: CASSKPGPYEQYF. CDR3 bases: TGTGCCAGTAGTAAACCAGGCCCCTACGAGCAGTACTTC.

The J gene is TRBJ2-3, the V gene TRBV6-5, with D perhaps being TRBD1 or TRBD2 (6 bases each). CDR1 MNHEY and CDR2 SVGAGI come from the germline V gene. There are 15 residues in the CDR3. V shed 3 bases and J shed 0 bases, with 10 bases lying between them. The CDR3 is CASSYKGGSTDTQYF. CDR3 bases: TGTGCCAGCAGTTATAAGGGGGGCAGCACAGATACGCAGTATTTT.

The DNA for the CDR3 is TGTGCCAGCAGCATACCGGGACTAGCAAACAATGAGCAGTTCTTC. This gives the protein CASSIPGLANNEQFF. The chain combines TRBV7-9 with TRBJ2-1; 9 bases are a match to TRBD2. V gave up 5 bases and J gave up 5 bases; unmatched junction bases: 7. Germline loops: CDR1 SEHNR, CDR2 FQNEAQ (reference sequence). This CDR3 spans 15 amino acids.

J is TRBJ2-1 and V is TRBV20-1, with D uncertain. Germline V gene data show CDR1 as DFQATT and CDR2 as SNEGSKA (reference sequence). Trimming left V 1 base short and J 1 base short, with 8 bases between. The CDR3 is 14 residues long. The CDR3 loop is CSARVGESYNEQFF. The CDR3 region has the DNA TGCAGTGCTAGAGTAGGAGAGTCCTACAATGAGCAGTTCTTC.

The table lists this clonotype with a few counts. The gene calls are TRBV7-2 and TRBJ2-7; TRBD1 agrees at 11 bases. J was trimmed by 5 bases and V by 6 bases; bases with no gene match: 6. The CDR3 runs to 14 residues. CDR1 SGHTA and CDR2 FQGNSA come from the germline V gene. In DNA, the CDR3 is TGTGCCAGCAGTCCGGACAGGGGGCGGGACGAGCAGTACTTC. It codes for CASSPDRGRDEQYF.

This chain connects TRBV20-1 to TRBJ2-7; perhaps TRBD2 as D (5 bases). Per the germline V gene, CDR1 is DFQATT and CDR2 is SNEGSKA (reference sequence). Trimming shortened V by 3 bases and J by 6 bases, and 12 bases separated the two germline ends. The CDR3 runs to 12 residues. The DNA for the CDR3 is TGCAGTGCTAGCCGGGGAACCCCCGAGCAGTACTTC. As protein: CSASRGTPEQYF.

This rearrangement joins TRBV2 to TRBJ2-7; TRBD1 matches 7 bases. CDR3 length equals 13 residues. With 8 bases clipped from V and 1 base from J, the junction kept 5 bases outside the gene matches. Germline CDR1 SNHLY, CDR2 FYNNEI. CDR3 nucleotide sequence: TGTGCCAGCGGCAGGGACAGATCCTACGAGCAGTACTTC. Amino acid sequence: CASGRDRSYEQYF.

This clonotype has more than one count but fewer than ten. The rearrangement links TRBV15 to TRBJ2-1, with D unresolved. V was pared by 1 base and J by 9 bases, with 13 bases between. The CDR3 spans 14 residues. Germline V lookup: CDR1 LNHNV, CDR2 YYDKDF (reference sequence). This CDR3 reads CATSRALDPAEQFF. The CDR3 DNA sequence: TGTGCCACCAGCAGAGCTCTAGATCCAGCTGAGCAGTTCTTC.

This clonotype was seen a few times. An end of the junction does not agree with germline; a read error may underlie this. V usage is TRBV7-6 and J usage is TRBJ1-5; D unclear. In germline, CDR1 is SGHVS, CDR2 FNYEAQ. This CDR3 region has 13 residues. The CDR3 is CASSLALNQPQHF. The CDR3 DNA reads as TGTGCTAGCAGCTTAGCCCTGAATCAGCCCCAGCATTTT.

In this sample, this clonotype turned up a few times. The chain couples TRBV11-2 to TRBJ1-2; 9 bases are a match to TRBD1. The germline V gene has CDR1 SGHAT and CDR2 FQNNGV. With V trimmed by 5 bases and J by 8 bases, 15 bases remained unmatched. The CDR3 runs to 16 residues. CDR3 residues: CASSGLRSGQGQGYTF. The CDR3 DNA reads TGTGCCAGCAGCGGATTGAGATCGGGACAGGGTCAAGGCTACACCTTC.